Only a few counts were recorded for the clone carrying this T cell receptor beta chain. This entry comes from a study of T cells in Graves' hyperthyroidism and ophthalmopathy. Amplified TCR beta CDR3 regions came from RNA transcripts. In the first-round RT-PCR of the TCR CDR3, the HTBI primer set was used. MiXCR was run by TCRdb on the multiplex PCR reads, yielding one entry per CDR3 protein. The sample contains approximately 600,000 distinct CDR3 sequences, approximately 14% of which appear only once. The CDR3 runs 12 residues. Trimming took off 1 base at V and 13 bases at J, with 14 bases between the two ends. Per germline, CDR1 GTSNPN and CDR2 SVGIG (reference sequence).

Sequences were obtained from blood. The clonotype originates from a woman in her twenties or thirties with Graves' hyperthyroidism that later progressed to Graves' ophthalmopathy. The chain joins TRBV30 to TRBJ2-1; a weak D match, TRBD1 (6 bases). CDR3 sequence reads: CAWSAFEGEQFF. CDR3 coding DNA: TGTGCCTGGAGTGCCTTCGAGGGGGAACAGTTCTTC.